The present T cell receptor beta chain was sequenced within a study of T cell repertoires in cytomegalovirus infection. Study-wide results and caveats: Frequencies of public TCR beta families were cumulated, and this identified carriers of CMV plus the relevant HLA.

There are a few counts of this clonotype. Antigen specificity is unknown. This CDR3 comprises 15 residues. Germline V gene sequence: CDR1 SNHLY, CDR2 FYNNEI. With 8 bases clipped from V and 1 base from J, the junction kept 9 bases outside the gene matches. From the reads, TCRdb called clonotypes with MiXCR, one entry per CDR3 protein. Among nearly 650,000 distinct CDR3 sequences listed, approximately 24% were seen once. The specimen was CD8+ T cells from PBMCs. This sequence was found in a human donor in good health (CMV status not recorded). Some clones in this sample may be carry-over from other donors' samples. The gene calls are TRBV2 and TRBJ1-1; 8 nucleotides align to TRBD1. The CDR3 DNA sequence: TGTGCCAGCCGTGCAGACGGACAGGGGAACACTGAAGCTTTCTTT. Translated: CASRADGQGNTEAFF.